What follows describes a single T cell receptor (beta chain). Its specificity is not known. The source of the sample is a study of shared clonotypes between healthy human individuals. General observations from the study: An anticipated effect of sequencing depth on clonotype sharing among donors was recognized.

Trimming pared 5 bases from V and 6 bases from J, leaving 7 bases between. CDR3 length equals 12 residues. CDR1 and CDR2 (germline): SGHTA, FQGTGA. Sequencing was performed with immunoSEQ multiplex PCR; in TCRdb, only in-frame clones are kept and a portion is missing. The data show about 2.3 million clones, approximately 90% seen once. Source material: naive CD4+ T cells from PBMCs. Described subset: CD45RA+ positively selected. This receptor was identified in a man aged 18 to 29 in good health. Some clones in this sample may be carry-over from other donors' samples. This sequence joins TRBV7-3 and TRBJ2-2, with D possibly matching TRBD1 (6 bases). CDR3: CASSKGAGELFF. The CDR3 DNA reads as TGTGCCAGCAGCAAGGGGGCCGGGGAGCTGTTTTTT.